These 13 T cell receptor beta chains were sequenced from one sample in a study of blood T cell repertoires in COVID-19. This table comes from immunoSEQ multiplex PCR, and its TCRdb copy is limited to in-frame clones, with some not included. The data hold more than 150,000 clones, with approximately 80% observed a single time. The sample consisted of PBMCs or T cells enriched from blood (not recorded which). The receptors here all came from a woman aged 55-70 years who had recovered from COVID-19.

CDR3 sequence (DNA): TGTGCCAGCAGACCTAGCGGGGGGTCCTACGAGCAGTACTTC. It encodes CASRPSGGSYEQYF. The J gene is TRBJ2-7, the V gene TRBV4-2, with 11 bases fitting TRBD2. Germline CDR1 LGHNA, CDR2 YNFKEQ. This CDR3 is 14 amino acids long. V lost 6 bases and J lost 1; bases outside the gene matches: 2.

The chain has TRBV11-2 and TRBJ2-5; 8 positions agree with TRBD1. In germline, CDR1 is SGHAT, CDR2 FQNNGV. The CDR3 has 13 residues. Unmatched junction bases numbered 4, after V lost 5 bases and J lost 5 bases. This CDR3 reads CASSRQGSETQYF. The CDR3 DNA follows: TGTGCCAGCAGCCGACAGGGGTCCGAGACCCAGTACTTC.

The chain uses TRBV5-6 and TRBJ1-4; D is perhaps TRBD1 (5 bases). There are 13 residues in the CDR3. The V end was cut by 1 base, the J end by 5 bases, with 6 bases between. Germline V lookup: CDR1 SGHDT, CDR2 YYEEEE. The DNA for the CDR3 is TGTGCCAGCAGCTTGCCAGGGAATGAAAAACTGTTTTTT. This sequence encodes CASSLPGNEKLFF.

The chain combines TRBV3-1 (or the pseudogene TRBV3-2) with TRBJ2-1; no clear D gene. V was trimmed by 1 base and J by 11 bases, leaving 9 bases between them. Germline assignment: CDR1 LGHDT and CDR2 YNNKEL (reference sequence). This CDR3 has 12 amino acids. CDR3 nucleotide sequence: TGTGCCAGCAGCCAAGGGTCTAGGCAGCAGTTCTTC. It translates to CASSQGSRQQFF.

A few counts support this clone. V is TRBV7-9 and J is TRBJ2-2; possibly TRBD1 for D (5 bases). The CDR3 covers 17 residues. CDR1 and CDR2 from the germline V gene are SEHNR and FQNEAQ (reference sequence). Trimming removed 5 bases from V and 2 bases from J, with 18 bases in between. The CDR3 DNA sequence: TGTGCCAGCAGCCCCCGTTGGCAGGGAAGAAACACCGGGGAGCTGTTTTTT. It codes for CASSPRWQGRNTGELFF. Looking up the rest from reference TRBV7-9 and TRBJ2-2 gives the full variable domain: DTGVSQNPRHKITKRGQNVTFRCDPISEHNRLYWYRQTLGQGPEFLTYFQNEAQLEKSRLLSDRFSAERPKGSFSTLEIQRTEQGDSAMYLCASSPRWQGRNTGELFFGEGSRLTVL.

The chain carries TRBV2 and TRBJ1-5; a weak D match, TRBD1 (5 bases). Deletions cut 5 bases from V and 7 bases from J, with 12 bases between. The CDR3 extends over 13 amino acids. The V gene's germline CDR1 is SNHLY and CDR2 FYNNEI. CDR3 protein: CASSQGAGQPQHF. In DNA, the CDR3 is TGTGCCAGCAGTCAGGGTGCAGGCCAGCCCCAGCATTTT.

For the CDR3, the DNA is TGTGCCAGCAGTGGACAGGGGTGGACTGAAGCTTTCTTT. Protein product: CASSGQGWTEAFF. This chain connects TRBV2 to TRBJ1-1; 8 nucleotides match TRBD1. The V and J ends lost 4 bases and 5 bases, in that order; junction bases with no gene match: 3. CDR3 length: 13 residues. From germline, CDR1 is SNHLY and CDR2 FYNNEI.

The gene calls are TRBV10-3 and TRBJ1-1; D possibly corresponds to TRBD1 (5 bases). Germline CDR1 ENHRY, CDR2 SYGVKD. Trimming removed 11 bases from V and 7 bases from J, with 17 bases in between. The CDR3 consists of 12 residues. CDR3 amino acids: CASSGDSGEAFF. In DNA form, the CDR3 reads TGTGCCTCATCGGGGGATAGCGGTGAAGCTTTCTTT.

This clone is a singleton in its sample. This chain links TRBV2 with TRBJ1-2; D gene uncertain. Germline V CDR1 and CDR2: SNHLY, FYNNEI. V dropped 4 bases and J dropped 6 bases, with 15 bases sitting between them. The CDR3 totals 14 residues. CDR3 sequence: CASSATGSADGYTF. DNA of the CDR3: TGTGCCAGCAGTGCCACGGGATCGGCGGATGGCTACACCTTC.

J is TRBJ2-2 and V is TRBV13; D gene ambiguous. This CDR3 is 15 amino acids long. Germline values: CDR1 PRHDT, CDR2 FYEKMQ (reference sequence). Trimming left V 1 base short and J 4 bases short, with 10 bases between. CDR3 nucleotide sequence: TGTGCCAGCAGCTTAGCGGCTGGGCTCACCGGGGAGCTGTTTTTT. This translates into CASSLAAGLTGELFF.

The CDR3 nucleotides are TGTGCCAGCAGTTACTCGAGGAGGGGCACTGAAGCTTTCTTT. Residues: CASSYSRRGTEAFF. The chain uses TRBV6-5 and TRBJ1-1; possible D gene TRBD1, 5 bases. CDR3 size: 14 residues. The germline CDR1 and CDR2 sequences are MNHEY and SVGAGI. The V end lost 0 bases, the J end lost 4 bases, and 9 bases lay between the germline ends.

This clone was recorded once. The V call is TRBV4-1, the J call TRBJ2-1; the D is unclear. CDR1 MGHRA and CDR2 YSYEKL come from the germline V gene. The ends were cut back, 2 bases at V and 7 bases at J, with 12 bases in the middle. This CDR3 spans 14 amino acids. The CDR3 coding sequence is TGCGCCAGCAGCCAACCTGCCGTGAGGAATGAGCAGTTCTTC. This translates into CASSQPAVRNEQFF.

V usage is TRBV28 and J usage is TRBJ1-1; D call uncertain. The germline CDR1 and CDR2 sequences are MDHEN and SYDVKM. Deletions cut 8 bases from V and 0 bases from J, with 13 bases between. This CDR3 comprises 14 residues. In DNA form, the CDR3 reads TGTGCCAGCTGGCCCGGCGGCCTGAACACTGAAGCTTTCTTT. It codes for CASWPGGLNTEAFF.